The sample holds one count of the clone carrying this TCR beta chain. These data come from a study of blood T cell repertoires in COVID-19. Study overall: Acute and convalescent COVID-19 samples came from the United States, Italy and Spain.

Per the study methods: It was from reference gene primer amplification that nucleated cell counts were estimated. TCRdb's copy holds only in-frame clones and misses some; the assay was immunoSEQ multiplex PCR. That table is the source of V, J and clone size, and D and trimming were worked out from the DNA. The sample has 150,000 to 200,000 clones; 88% are singletons. This CDR3 comprises 15 residues. Germline V gene lookup returns CDR1 SGHDT and CDR2 YYEEEE. V was clipped by 2 bases and J by 4 bases, with 14 bases between them. Cohort allocation depended upon clinical history that participants reported. Two negative PCRs, clearance, or symptom resolution characterized the recovered Cohort 3 donors.

This sequence joins TRBV5-6 and TRBJ2-3; maybe TRBD2 (6 bases). Specimen: PBMCs or T cells enriched from blood (not recorded which). This TCR came from a woman aged 18-30 years who had recovered from COVID-19. The CDR3 region is CASSLWGEAADTQYF. CDR3 sequence (DNA): TGTGCCAGCAGCTTATGGGGGGAGGCCGCAGATACGCAGTATTTT.